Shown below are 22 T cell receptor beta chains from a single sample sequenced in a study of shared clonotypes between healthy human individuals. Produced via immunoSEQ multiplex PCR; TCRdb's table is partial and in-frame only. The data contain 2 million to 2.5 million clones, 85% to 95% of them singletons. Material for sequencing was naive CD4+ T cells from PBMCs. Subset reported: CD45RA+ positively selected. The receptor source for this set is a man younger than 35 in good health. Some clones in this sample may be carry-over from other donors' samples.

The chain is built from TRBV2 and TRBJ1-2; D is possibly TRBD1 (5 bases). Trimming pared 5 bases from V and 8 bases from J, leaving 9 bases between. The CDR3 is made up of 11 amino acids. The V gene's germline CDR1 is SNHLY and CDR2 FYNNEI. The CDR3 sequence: CASSPGGGYTF. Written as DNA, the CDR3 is TGTGCCAGCAGTCCCGGGGGGGGCTACACCTTC.

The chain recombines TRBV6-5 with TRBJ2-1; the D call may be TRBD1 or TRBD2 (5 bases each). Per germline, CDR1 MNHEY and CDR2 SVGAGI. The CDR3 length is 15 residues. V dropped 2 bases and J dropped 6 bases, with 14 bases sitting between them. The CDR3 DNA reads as TGTGCCAGCAGTTACGGGACGGCTGGGGCCAATGAGCAGTTCTTC. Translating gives CASSYGTAGANEQFF.

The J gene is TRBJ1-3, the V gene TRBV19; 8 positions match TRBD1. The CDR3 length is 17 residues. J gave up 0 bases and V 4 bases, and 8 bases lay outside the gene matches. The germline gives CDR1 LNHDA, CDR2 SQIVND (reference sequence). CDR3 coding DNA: TGTGCCAGTAGTACCACGGGACAGGTTTACTCTGGAAACACCATATATTTT. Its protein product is CASSTTGQVYSGNTIYF.

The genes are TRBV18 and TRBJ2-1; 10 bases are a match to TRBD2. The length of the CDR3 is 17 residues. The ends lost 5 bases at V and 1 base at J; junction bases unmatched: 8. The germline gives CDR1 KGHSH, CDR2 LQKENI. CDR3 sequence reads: CASSGRLAGVSYNEQFF. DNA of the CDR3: TGTGCCAGCTCAGGCCGACTAGCGGGCGTATCCTACAATGAGCAGTTCTTC.

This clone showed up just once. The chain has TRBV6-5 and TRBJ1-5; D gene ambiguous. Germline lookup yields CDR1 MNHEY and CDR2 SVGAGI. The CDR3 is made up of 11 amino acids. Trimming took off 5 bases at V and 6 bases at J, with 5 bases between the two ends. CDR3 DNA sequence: TGTGCCAGCAGTCAAGGTCAGCCCCAGCATTTT. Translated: CASSQGQPQHF.

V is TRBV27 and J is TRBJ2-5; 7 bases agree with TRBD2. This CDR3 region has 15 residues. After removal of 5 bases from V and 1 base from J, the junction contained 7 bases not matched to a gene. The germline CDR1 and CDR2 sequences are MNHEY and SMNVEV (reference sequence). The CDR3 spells CASSPSGRTQETQYF. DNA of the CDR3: TGTGCCAGCAGTCCCTCCGGGAGGACCCAAGAGACCCAGTACTTC.

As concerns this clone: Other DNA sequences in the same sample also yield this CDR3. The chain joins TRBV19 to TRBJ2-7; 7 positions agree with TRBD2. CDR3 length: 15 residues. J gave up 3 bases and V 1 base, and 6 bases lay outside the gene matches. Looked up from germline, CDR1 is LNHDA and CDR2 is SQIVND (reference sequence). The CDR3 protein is CASSIGAGTIYEQYF. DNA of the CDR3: TGTGCCAGTAGTATAGGAGCGGGAACCATCTACGAGCAGTACTTC.

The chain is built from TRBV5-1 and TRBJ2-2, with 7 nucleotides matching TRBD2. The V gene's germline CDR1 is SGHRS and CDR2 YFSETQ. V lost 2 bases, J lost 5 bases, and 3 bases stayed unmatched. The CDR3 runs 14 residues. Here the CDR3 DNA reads TGCGCCAGCAGCTTCAGCGGGAAAACCGGGGAGCTGTTTTTT. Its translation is CASSFSGKTGELFF.

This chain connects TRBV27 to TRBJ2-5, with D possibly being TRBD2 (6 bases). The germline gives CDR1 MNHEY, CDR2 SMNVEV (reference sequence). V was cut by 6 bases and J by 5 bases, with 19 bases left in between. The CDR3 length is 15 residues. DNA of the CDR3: TGTGCCAGCAGGTCCCCCTCGGAGGGGAGGGAGACCCAGTACTTC. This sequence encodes CASRSPSEGRETQYF.

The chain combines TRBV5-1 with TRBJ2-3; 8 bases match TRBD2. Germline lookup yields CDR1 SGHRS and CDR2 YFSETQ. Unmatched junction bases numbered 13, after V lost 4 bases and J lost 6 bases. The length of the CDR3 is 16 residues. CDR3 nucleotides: TGCGCCAGCAGCCCGGGCCGAAGCGGGAGAGTGGATACGCAGTATTTT. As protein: CASSPGRSGRVDTQYF.

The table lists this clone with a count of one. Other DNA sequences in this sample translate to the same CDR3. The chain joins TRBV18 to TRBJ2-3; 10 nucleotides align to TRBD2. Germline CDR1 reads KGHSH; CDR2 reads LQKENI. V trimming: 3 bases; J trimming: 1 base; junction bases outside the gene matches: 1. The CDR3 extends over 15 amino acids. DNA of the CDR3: TGTGCCAGCTCACCCGGGACTAGCGGCACAGATACGCAGTATTTT. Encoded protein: CASSPGTSGTDTQYF. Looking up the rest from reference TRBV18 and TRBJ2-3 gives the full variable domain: NAGVMQNPRHLVRRRGQEARLRCSPMKGHSHVYWYRQLPEEGLKFMVYLQKENIIDESGMPKERFSAEFPKEGPSILRIQQVVRGDSAAYFCASSPGTSGTDTQYFGPGTRLTVL.

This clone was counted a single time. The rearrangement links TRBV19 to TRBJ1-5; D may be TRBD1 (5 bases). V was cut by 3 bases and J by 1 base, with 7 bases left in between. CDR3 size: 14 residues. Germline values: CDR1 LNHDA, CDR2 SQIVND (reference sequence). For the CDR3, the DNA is TGTGCCAGTAGTATGGGGCAGAGCAATCAGCCCCAGCATTTT. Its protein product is CASSMGQSNQPQHF.

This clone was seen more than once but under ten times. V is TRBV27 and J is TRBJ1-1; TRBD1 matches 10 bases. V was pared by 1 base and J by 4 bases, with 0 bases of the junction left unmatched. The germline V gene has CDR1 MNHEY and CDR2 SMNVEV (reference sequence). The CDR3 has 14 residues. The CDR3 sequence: CASSLWTGGTEAFF. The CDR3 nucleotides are TGTGCCAGCAGTTTATGGACAGGGGGCACTGAAGCTTTCTTT.

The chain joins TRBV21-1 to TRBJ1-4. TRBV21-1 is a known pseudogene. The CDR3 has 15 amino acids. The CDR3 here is CASSKKGPEAEKLFF. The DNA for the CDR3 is TGTGCCAGCAGCAAAAAGGGACCGGAGGCCGAAAAACTGTTTTTT.

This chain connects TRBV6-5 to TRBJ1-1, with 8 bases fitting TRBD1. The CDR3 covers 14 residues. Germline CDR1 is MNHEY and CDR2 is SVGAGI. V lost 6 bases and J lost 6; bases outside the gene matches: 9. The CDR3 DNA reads TGTGCCAGCAGAATGGGACAGGCGGAATCTGAAGCTTTCTTT. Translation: CASRMGQAESEAFF.

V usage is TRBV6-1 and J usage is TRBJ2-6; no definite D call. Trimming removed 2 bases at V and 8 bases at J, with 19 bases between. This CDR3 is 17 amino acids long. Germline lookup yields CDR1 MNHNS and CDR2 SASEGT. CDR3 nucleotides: TGTGCCAGCAGTGAAAGGGCAGCCCGGATCGGTCCCAACGTCCTGACTTTC. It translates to CASSERAARIGPNVLTF.

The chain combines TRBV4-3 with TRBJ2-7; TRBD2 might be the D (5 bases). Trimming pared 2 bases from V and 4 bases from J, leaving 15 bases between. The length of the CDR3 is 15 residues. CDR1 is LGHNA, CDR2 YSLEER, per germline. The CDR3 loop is CASSQYGRGTYEQYF. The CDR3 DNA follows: TGCGCCAGCAGCCAATACGGACGGGGAACTTACGAGCAGTACTTC.

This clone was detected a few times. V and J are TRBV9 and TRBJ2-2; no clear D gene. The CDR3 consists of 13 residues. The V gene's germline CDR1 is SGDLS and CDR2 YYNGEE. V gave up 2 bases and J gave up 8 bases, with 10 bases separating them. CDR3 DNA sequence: TGTGCCAGCAGCGTTCGAGCTTCTGGGGAGCTGTTTTTT. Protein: CASSVRASGELFF.

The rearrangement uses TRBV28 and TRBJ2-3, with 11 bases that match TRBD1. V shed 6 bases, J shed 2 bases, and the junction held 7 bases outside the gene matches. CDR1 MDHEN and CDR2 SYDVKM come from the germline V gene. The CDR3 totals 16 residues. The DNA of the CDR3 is TGTGCCAGCAGCGATGGGGACAGGGGGTTCACAGATACGCAGTATTTT. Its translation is CASSDGDRGFTDTQYF.

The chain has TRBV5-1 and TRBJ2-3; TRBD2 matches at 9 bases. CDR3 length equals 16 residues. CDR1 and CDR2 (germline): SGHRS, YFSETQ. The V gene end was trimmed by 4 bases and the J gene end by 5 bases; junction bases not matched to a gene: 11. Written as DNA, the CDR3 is TGCGCCAGCAGCCCGCGGGCTAGCGGGATAGTAGATACGCAGTATTTT. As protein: CASSPRASGIVDTQYF.

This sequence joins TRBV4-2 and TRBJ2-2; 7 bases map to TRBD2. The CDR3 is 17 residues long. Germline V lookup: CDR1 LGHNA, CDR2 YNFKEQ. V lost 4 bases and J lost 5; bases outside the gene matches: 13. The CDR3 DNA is TGTGCCAGCAGCCTAAATCCGGCGGGAGTGGGGACCGGGGAGCTGTTTTTT. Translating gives CASSLNPAGVGTGELFF.

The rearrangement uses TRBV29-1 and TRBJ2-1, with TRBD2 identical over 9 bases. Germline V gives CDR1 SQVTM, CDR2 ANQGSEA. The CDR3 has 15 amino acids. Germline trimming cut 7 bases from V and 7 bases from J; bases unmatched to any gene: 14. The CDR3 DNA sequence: TGCAGCGCCTTAGAACCGGGACTAGCTGTTAATGAGCAGTTCTTC. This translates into CSALEPGLAVNEQFF.